The 17 T cell receptor beta chains reported below all come from one sample, sequenced in a study of blood T cell repertoires in COVID-19 (dated by TCRdb to 2020 to 2021). Receptors were amplified or captured by the immunoSEQ multiplex PCR assay. TCRdb's version of the immuneACCESS table is confined to in-frame rearrangements and falls short of the full clone set. An unresolved V gene accounts for under half of the shortfall where checked; the remainder is of unknown origin. The table for this sample lists around 240,000 clones; around 85% of them were counted only once. The ten largest account for approximately 1.9% of the sample. Sample: PBMCs or T cells enriched from blood (not recorded which). The receptor set was obtained from a woman between 45 and 60 years old who had recovered from COVID-19.

The chain joins TRBV5-5 to TRBJ2-2; 7 positions match TRBD1. CDR1 SGHKS and CDR2 YYEKEE come from the germline V gene (reference sequence). The CDR3 has 15 amino acids. The trim removed 4 bases at V and 3 bases at J, leaving 6 bases unmatched. CDR3 residues: CASSILDRDTGELFF. In DNA, the CDR3 is TGTGCCAGCAGCATCCTAGACAGGGACACCGGGGAGCTGTTTTTT.

The chain joins TRBV5-4 to TRBJ2-1; possibly TRBD1 for D (6 bases). V lost 4 bases, J lost 5 bases, and 19 bases lay in between. Per the germline V gene, CDR1 is SGHNT and CDR2 is YYREEE (reference sequence). The CDR3 sequence is 16 residues long. CDR3 residues: CASSPEMVDRDNEQFF. CDR3 DNA sequence: TGTGCCAGCAGCCCGGAGATGGTGGACAGAGACAATGAGCAGTTCTTC.

This chain uses TRBV29-1 with TRBJ1-3; TRBD1 is a possible D gene (5 bases). Trimming removed 3 bases from V and 2 bases from J, with 8 bases in between. CDR1 is SQVTM, CDR2 ANQGSEA, per germline. CDR3 length equals 13 residues. The CDR3 spells CSVDGGAGNTIYF. DNA for the CDR3: TGCAGCGTTGATGGGGGGGCTGGAAACACCATATATTTT.

V and J are TRBV5-4 and TRBJ1-3; D is uncertain. Between the trimmed V and J ends, which lost 1 base and 4 bases, there was a span of 9 bases. Germline V gives CDR1 SGHNT, CDR2 YYREEE (reference sequence). The CDR3 is 14 amino acids. The chain's CDR3 is CASSLQGSGNTIYF. The CDR3 DNA is TGTGCCAGCAGCTTGCAAGGGAGCGGAAACACCATATATTTT.

This clone was seen a single time. The V gene is TRBV2, the J gene TRBJ1-3; D is unclear. The V and J ends lost 7 bases and 0 bases respectively, with 10 bases between them. This CDR3 comprises 14 residues. Germline V lookup: CDR1 SNHLY, CDR2 FYNNEI. CDR3 loop: CASNTQLSGNTIYF. As DNA, the CDR3 is TGTGCCAGCAATACACAGCTCTCTGGAAACACCATATATTTT.

The chain has TRBV10-3 and TRBJ2-1; 13 bases map to TRBD2. The CDR3 runs to 19 residues. Germline loops: CDR1 ENHRY, CDR2 SYGVKD. V shed 11 bases and J 0 bases; nucleotides not matched to a gene: 16. The CDR3: CACRGGLAGDQASYNEQFF. Here the CDR3 DNA reads TGTGCCTGCCGGGGAGGACTAGCGGGAGATCAAGCCTCCTACAATGAGCAGTTCTTC.

This clone was recorded once. The chain has TRBV18 and TRBJ1-5; a weak D match, TRBD1 (6 bases). V was cut by 0 bases and J by 7 bases, with 16 bases left in between. The CDR3 is 16 amino acids. CDR1 and CDR2 from the germline V gene are KGHSH and LQKENI. CDR3 sequence reads: CASSPPWGAGGQPQHF. In nucleotides, the CDR3 is TGTGCCAGCTCACCACCATGGGGGGCCGGGGGGCAGCCCCAGCATTTT.

This chain connects TRBV27 to TRBJ1-4; D is unclear. V gave up 5 bases and J gave up 0 bases, with 22 bases separating them. The CDR3 loop spans 19 amino acids. Germline values: CDR1 MNHEY, CDR2 SMNVEV (reference sequence). The CDR3 loop is CASSPEGGPGIATNEKLFF. The CDR3 DNA reads as TGTGCCAGCAGTCCGGAGGGAGGGCCCGGTATAGCAACTAATGAAAAACTGTTTTTT.

This chain uses TRBV20-1 with TRBJ2-7; D perhaps matches TRBD2 (5 bases). The CDR3 totals 11 residues. Germline values: CDR1 DFQATT, CDR2 SNEGSKA (reference sequence). Trimming took off 7 bases at V and 3 bases at J, with 10 bases between the two ends. The CDR3 spells CSVLRGYEQYF. DNA of the CDR3: TGCAGTGTTCTCCGGGGCTACGAGCAGTACTTC.

V gene TRBV5-6 combines with J gene TRBJ1-2; 10 nucleotides match TRBD1. V lost 4 bases to trimming and J lost 4 bases; unmatched junction nucleotides: 4. The CDR3 extends over 14 amino acids. From germline, CDR1 is SGHDT and CDR2 YYEEEE. The CDR3 region is CASSTGQGIYGYTF. CDR3 sequence (DNA): TGTGCCAGCAGCACGGGACAGGGGATCTATGGCTACACCTTC.

The chain is built from TRBV25-1 and TRBJ1-2; D gene uncertain. CDR1 and CDR2 (germline): MGHDK, SYGVNS. The CDR3 extends over 14 amino acids. Trimming stripped 3 bases from V and 0 bases from J, with 8 bases between. This CDR3 is CASSERQPNYGYTF. The CDR3 DNA is TGTGCCAGCAGTGAGAGGCAGCCTAACTATGGCTACACCTTC.

The chain carries TRBV9 and TRBJ1-1, with D tentatively TRBD1 (5 bases). CDR1 SGDLS and CDR2 YYNGEE come from the germline V gene. The CDR3 has 14 amino acids. Trimming stripped 0 bases from V and 4 bases from J, with 10 bases between. CDR3 in DNA: TGTGCCAGCAGCGTAGCCATCAGGGCCACTGAAGCTTTCTTT. Protein sequence: CASSVAIRATEAFF.

The V and J genes are TRBV19 and TRBJ1-1; D uncertain. This CDR3 has 13 amino acids. The germline V gene has CDR1 LNHDA and CDR2 SQIVND (reference sequence). The V end lost 4 bases, the J end lost 1 base, and 7 bases lay between the germline ends. Written as DNA, the CDR3 is TGTGCCAGTAGTACCCTACCGAACACTGAAGCTTTCTTT. It is translated as CASSTLPNTEAFF.

The rearrangement uses TRBV6-5 and TRBJ2-7; maybe TRBD2 (6 bases). Trimming left V 2 bases short and J 4 bases short, with 18 bases between. From germline, CDR1 is MNHEY and CDR2 SVGAGI. The CDR3 is 16 amino acids. The CDR3 loop is CASSYPPGQEGYEQYF. The DNA of the CDR3 is TGTGCCAGCAGTTACCCCCCAGGGCAGGAGGGATACGAGCAGTACTTC.

The rearrangement joins TRBV12-5 to TRBJ1-1; D unresolved. This CDR3 has 13 amino acids. Trimming stripped 1 base from V and 5 bases from J, with 8 bases between. Germline CDR1 reads LGHNT; CDR2 reads FRNRAP. DNA of the CDR3: TGTGCTAGTGGTTTGGACGGGAGGACTGAAGCTTTCTTT. It is translated as CASGLDGRTEAFF.

The V call is TRBV6-1, the J call TRBJ2-7; perhaps TRBD1 as D (6 bases). The germline V gene has CDR1 MNHNS and CDR2 SASEGT. The CDR3 consists of 15 residues. V was cut by 3 bases and J by 5 bases, with 17 bases left in between. The CDR3 DNA reads TGTGCCAGCAGTGAGCGCATACAGGGTGACGACGAGCAGTACTTC. Its translation is CASSERIQGDDEQYF.

This chain uses TRBV7-9 with TRBJ1-2; unclear D gene. CDR1 is SEHNR and CDR2 is FQNEAQ in the germline V gene (reference sequence). V was cut by 4 bases and J by 7 bases, with 19 bases left in between. The CDR3 is 15 amino acids. CDR3 in amino acids: CASSSEAPSLSGYTF. CDR3 DNA: TGTGCCAGCAGCTCAGAGGCCCCATCCCTTTCTGGCTACACCTTC.